One TCR beta chain is described in this entry. In the source study's methods: By means of reference gene primer amplification, nucleated cell counts were estimated. This table comes from immunoSEQ multiplex PCR, and its TCRdb copy is limited to in-frame clones, with some not included. V, J and clone size reflect that table, while D and trimming were determined from the DNA. The data contain 55,000 to 80,000 clones, 70% to 90% of them seen just once; the ten biggest clones take up roughly 1.2%. This sample was included in a study of blood T cell repertoires in COVID-19. Germline V CDR1 and CDR2: SEHNR, FQNEAQ (reference sequence). Trimming removed 5 bases from V and 3 bases from J, with 8 bases in between. The CDR3 length is 13 residues.

The sample was peripheral blood. The TCR was taken from a woman aged 60-70 years with acute or convalescent COVID-19. The V call is TRBV7-9, the J call TRBJ1-5; D gene unclear. CDR3 residues: CASSPGNNQPQHF. CDR3 DNA sequence: TGTGCCAGCAGCCCGGGGAACAATCAGCCCCAGCATTTT.